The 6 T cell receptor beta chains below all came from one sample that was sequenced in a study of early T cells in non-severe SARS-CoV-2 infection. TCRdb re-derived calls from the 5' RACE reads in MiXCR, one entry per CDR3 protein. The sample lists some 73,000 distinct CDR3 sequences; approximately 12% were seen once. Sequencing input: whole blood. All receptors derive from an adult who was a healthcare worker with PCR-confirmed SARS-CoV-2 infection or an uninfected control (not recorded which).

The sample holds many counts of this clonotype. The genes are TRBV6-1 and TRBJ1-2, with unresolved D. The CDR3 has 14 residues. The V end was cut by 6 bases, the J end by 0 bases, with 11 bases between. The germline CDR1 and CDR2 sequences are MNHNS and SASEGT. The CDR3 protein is CASREGGSNYGYTF. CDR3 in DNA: TGTGCCAGCAGAGAGGGAGGTTCTAACTATGGCTACACCTTC.

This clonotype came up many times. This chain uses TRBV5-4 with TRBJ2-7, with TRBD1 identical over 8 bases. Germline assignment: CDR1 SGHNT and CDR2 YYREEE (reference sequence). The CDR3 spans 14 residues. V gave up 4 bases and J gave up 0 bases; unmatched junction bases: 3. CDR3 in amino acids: CASSPDRGSYEQYF. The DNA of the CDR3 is TGTGCCAGCAGCCCTGACAGGGGCTCCTACGAGCAGTACTTC.

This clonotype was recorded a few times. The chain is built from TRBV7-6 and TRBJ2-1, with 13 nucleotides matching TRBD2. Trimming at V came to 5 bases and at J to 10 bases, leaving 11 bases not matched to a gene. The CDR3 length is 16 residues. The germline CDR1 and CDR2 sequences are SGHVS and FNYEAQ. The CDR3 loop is CASSLTSGRSQGEQFF. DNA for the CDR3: TGTGCCAGCAGCCTGACTAGCGGGAGGTCTCAGGGGGAGCAGTTCTTC.

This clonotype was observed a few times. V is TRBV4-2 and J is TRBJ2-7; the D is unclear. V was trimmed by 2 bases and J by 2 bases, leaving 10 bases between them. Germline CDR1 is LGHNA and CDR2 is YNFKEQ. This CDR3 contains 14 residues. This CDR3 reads CASSQPGSPYEQYF. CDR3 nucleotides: TGTGCCAGCAGCCAACCAGGATCACCCTACGAGCAGTACTTC.

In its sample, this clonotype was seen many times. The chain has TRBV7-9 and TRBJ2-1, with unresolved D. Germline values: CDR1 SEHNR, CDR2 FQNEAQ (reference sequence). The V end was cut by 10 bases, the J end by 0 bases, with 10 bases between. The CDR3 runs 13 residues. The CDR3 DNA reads TGTGCCACCTCGGTTAGCTCCTACAATGAGCAGTTCTTC. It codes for CATSVSSYNEQFF.

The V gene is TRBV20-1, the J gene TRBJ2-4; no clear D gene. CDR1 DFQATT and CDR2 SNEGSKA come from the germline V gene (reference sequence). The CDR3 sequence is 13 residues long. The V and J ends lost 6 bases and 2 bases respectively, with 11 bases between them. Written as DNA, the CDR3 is TGCAGTGCCCCCCGAGGTCCCAAAAACATTCAGTACTTC. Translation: CSAPRGPKNIQYF.